The clone carrying this T cell receptor beta chain was counted between two and nine times. The antigen remains unidentified. TCRdb independently ran MiXCR on the reads; one entry per CDR3 protein. In the table there are approximately 500,000 distinct CDR3 sequences, more than 30% of which are singletons. The sample belongs to a study of T cell repertoires in cytomegalovirus infection. Study as a whole: Recently identified HLA-C-restricted CMV epitopes and well-studied HLA-B-restricted CMV epitopes were used by the study.

Germline CDR1 is SGHVS and CDR2 is FNYEAQ. Trimming removed 4 bases at V and 0 bases at J, with 14 bases between. The CDR3 consists of 16 residues. Whole-study results and caveats: In two of eight donors, the top clonotype was HLA-C-restricted CMV-specific.

The source material was cultured PBMCs, sampled from culture after CMV antigen stimulation. The receptor was derived from a human donor in good health (CMV status not recorded). Some clones in this sample may be carry-over from other donors' samples. V is TRBV7-6 and J is TRBJ2-3, with TRBD1 as a possible D gene (6 bases). CDR3 loop: CASSSGQSASTDTQYF. In DNA, the CDR3 is TGTGCCAGCAGCTCTGGACAGTCAGCTAGCACAGATACGCAGTATTTT.